A selection of T cell receptor beta chains follows, all from one sample in a study of CD8+ T cells in alopecia areata. The repertoire was sequenced with immunoSEQ multiplex PCR; TCRdb's copy has only in-frame clones and lacks some. The sample yields 100,000 to 130,000 clones, 84% seen once. Sample: CD8+ T cells sorted from blood, taken at week 24, from a patient treated with tofacitinib. The origin of the receptors is a human donor with alopecia areata. CDR3s include the opening cysteine and the closing phenylalanine or tryptophan. A D gene is named only where the DNA matches it firmly. The size field is filled for only some rows; it gives once, few, many or a size class.

len | abundance | j_gene | d_gene | v_gene | CDR3aa | CDR3nt
14 | . | TRBJ2-1 | . | TRBV2 | CASSPDLRANEQFF | TGTGCCAGCAGTCCCGACCTGAGGGCTAATGAGCAGTTCTTC
16 | . | TRBJ2-3 | . | TRBV15 | CATSSGDAWGADTQYF | TGTGCCACCAGCAGTGGGGACGCATGGGGCGCAGATACGCAGTATTTT
15 | . | TRBJ2-5 | TRBD1 | TRBV13 | CASSFGTGGMKTQYF | TGTGCCAGCAGTTTTGGGACAGGGGGCATGAAGACCCAGTACTTC
17 | . | TRBJ2-7 | TRBD2 | TRBV18 | CASSPVGLADLSYEQYF | TGTGCCAGCTCACCTGTCGGACTAGCGGACCTCTCCTACGAGCAGTACTTC
17 | . | TRBJ2-1 | . | TRBV2 | CASIGGGLETSYNEQFF | TGTGCCAGCATAGGCGGGGGCCTAGAAACTTCCTACAATGAGCAGTTCTTC
16 | . | TRBJ2-2 | . | TRBV7-8 | CASSLLEGANTGELFF | TGTGCCAGCAGCTTATTGGAGGGCGCGAACACCGGGGAGCTGTTTTTT
13 | . | TRBJ2-7 | . | TRBV7-6 | CASSLGQKYEQYF | TGTGCCAGCAGCCTTGGACAGAAATACGAGCAGTACTTC
15 | medium-sized | TRBJ2-1 | TRBD1 | TRBV27 | CASSLGQGARDEQFF | TGTGCCAGCAGTCTGGGACAGGGGGCGCGGGATGAGCAGTTCTTC
15 | . | TRBJ1-6 | TRBD1 | TRBV4-1 | CASSQNTGDNSPLHF | TGCGCCAGCAGCCAAAACACAGGGGATAATTCACCCCTCCACTTT
14 | . | TRBJ2-5 | . | TRBV13 | CASSLRPTRETQYF | TGTGCCAGCAGCTTAAGGCCCACCCGAGAGACCCAGTACTTC
15 | . | TRBJ2-3 | TRBD2 | TRBV9 | CASSNLAGGTDTQYF | TGTGCCAGCAGCAATCTAGCGGGGGGCACAGATACGCAGTATTTT
12 | . | TRBJ1-2 | . | TRBV9 | CASSGDSYGYTF | TGTGCCAGCAGCGGAGACAGCTATGGCTACACCTTC
11 | . | TRBJ2-7 | . | TRBV20-1 | CSALSQYEQYF | TGCAGTGCCCTTAGCCAGTACGAGCAGTACTTC
15 | . | TRBJ2-3 | TRBD1 | TRBV27 | CASTGTGRKADTQYF | TGTGCCAGCACCGGGACAGGCAGGAAGGCAGATACGCAGTATTTT
15 | . | TRBJ2-7 | TRBD1 | TRBV5-1 | CASSLGLGTGNEQYF | TGCGCCAGCAGCTTGGGGCTCGGGACAGGGAACGAGCAGTACTTC
15 | once | TRBJ1-1 | . | TRBV6-1 | CASSEVGAMNTEAFF | TGTGCCAGCAGTGAAGTGGGGGCAATGAACACTGAAGCTTTCTTT
14 | . | TRBJ2-1 | . | TRBV6-6 | CASLDSGLVDEQFF | TGTGCCAGCCTAGACAGTGGGTTGGTCGATGAGCAGTTCTTC
15 | . | TRBJ2-7 | TRBD1 | TRBV5-5 | CASSHPGQGIYEQYF | TGTGCCAGCAGCCACCCGGGACAGGGGATCTACGAGCAGTACTTC
13 | . | TRBJ2-7 | . | TRBV13 | CASSFRDTVEQYF | TGTGCCAGCAGCTTCCGGGACACCGTCGAGCAGTACTTC
13 | . | TRBJ2-7 | . | TRBV29-1 | CSVVPGTSYEQYF | TGCAGCGTTGTTCCGGGAACCTCCTACGAGCAGTACTTC
12 | few | TRBJ1-1 | . | TRBV29-1 | CSAASVAGEAFF | TGCAGCGCCGCAAGTGTGGCGGGAGAAGCTTTCTTT
15 | . | TRBJ2-7 | TRBD1 | TRBV5-4 | CASSPGTGVVYEQYF | TGTGCCAGCAGCCCGGGGACAGGGGTGGTCTACGAGCAGTACTTC
15 | . | TRBJ2-5 | TRBD1 | TRBV9 | CASSPWDREAETQYF | TGTGCCAGCAGCCCCTGGGACAGGGAGGCAGAGACCCAGTACTTC
11 | once | TRBJ2-1 | . | TRBV20-1 | CSASRGNEQFF | TGCAGTGCTAGTAGGGGGAATGAGCAGTTCTTC
14 | . | TRBJ2-7 | TRBD1 | TRBV6-6 | CASSYPDRAYEQYF | TGTGCCAGCAGTTACCCGGACAGGGCATACGAGCAGTACTTC
14 | . | TRBJ2-1 | . | TRBV7-9 | CASTAGLAWGEQFF | TGTGCCAGCACCGCAGGGCTAGCTTGGGGTGAGCAGTTCTTC
15 | . | TRBJ2-1 | . | TRBV10-3 | CAISEMGPTYNEQFF | TGTGCCATCAGTGAAATGGGACCCACCTACAATGAGCAGTTCTTC
12 | . | TRBJ2-7 | . | TRBV5-4 | CASSLGSGEQYF | TGTGCCAGCAGCTTGGGATCGGGCGAGCAGTACTTC
19 | . | TRBJ1-3 | . | TRBV15 | CATSREPSTQGHSGNTIYF | TGTGCCACCAGCAGAGAGCCCTCGACTCAGGGACACTCTGGAAACACCATATATTTT
14 | . | TRBJ2-5 | . | TRBV7-4 | CASRKAAKPETQYF | TGTGCCAGCAGAAAAGCGGCTAAACCTGAGACCCAGTACTTC
14 | few | TRBJ2-1 | . | TRBV14 | CASSQVTAPREQFF | TGTGCCAGCAGCCAAGTGACAGCCCCGCGTGAGCAGTTCTTC
14 | . | TRBJ2-7 | . | TRBV27 | CASRHREGLYEQYF | TGTGCCAGCCGGCACCGAGAGGGGCTTTACGAGCAGTACTTC
15 | . | TRBJ2-7 | . | TRBV7-9 | CASSDHGQLSYEQYF | TGTGCCAGCAGCGACCACGGACAGCTCTCCTACGAGCAGTACTTC
14 | . | TRBJ1-2 | . | TRBV29-1 | CSVAPAGEIYGYTF | TGCAGCGTCGCCCCGGCAGGGGAGATCTATGGCTACACCTTC
18 | . | TRBJ1-6 | . | TRBV25-1 | CASSGGGSYRSYNSPLHF | TGTGCCAGCAGTGGCGGGGGATCGTATCGGTCCTATAATTCACCCCTCCACTTT
15 | . | TRBJ2-7 | . | TRBV7-9 | CASTAWGRGLYEQYF | TGTGCCAGCACCGCCTGGGGCAGGGGTCTATACGAGCAGTACTTC
14 | . | TRBJ2-1 | TRBD1 | TRBV27 | CASSPGTGHNEQFF | TGTGCCAGCAGTCCCGGGACAGGTCACAATGAGCAGTTCTTC
15 | . | TRBJ2-7 | . | TRBV7-9 | CASSPRNGSPLEQYF | TGTGCCAGCAGCCCTCGCAACGGCTCGCCCCTCGAGCAGTACTTC
14 | once | TRBJ2-1 | TRBD2 | TRBV13 | CASSLFSGRGEQFF | TGTGCCAGCAGCTTATTTAGCGGGCGGGGTGAGCAGTTCTTC
13 | . | TRBJ2-7 | . | TRBV28 | CASSLSLNVEQYF | TGTGCCAGCAGTTTATCCCTGAATGTCGAGCAGTACTTC
15 | . | TRBJ1-3 | . | TRBV5-4 | CASSPTAASGNTIYF | TGTGCCAGCAGCCCGACAGCGGCCTCTGGAAACACCATATATTTT
15 | . | TRBJ1-4 | TRBD1 | TRBV30 | CAWSSPTGPNEKLFF | TGTGCCTGGAGTTCGCCGACAGGGCCTAATGAAAAACTGTTTTTT
13 | . | TRBJ2-7 | . | TRBV7-9 | CASSSISAPEQYF | TGTGCCAGCAGCTCAATTTCTGCCCCCGAGCAGTACTTC
14 | . | TRBJ2-7 | . | TRBV18 | CASSPPSSGDEQYF | TGTGCCAGCTCACCGCCAAGTTCAGGGGACGAGCAGTACTTC
17 | . | TRBJ2-5 | . | TRBV21-1 | CASSPKVWARLQETQYF | TGTGCCAGCAGCCCTAAGGTTTGGGCCCGTCTCCAAGAGACCCAGTACTTC